One and the same sample provided the 26 T cell receptor beta chains below, sequenced in a study of blood T cell repertoires in COVID-19. Measured with immunoSEQ multiplex PCR; TCRdb has only the in-frame clones, and not every one. Altogether some 250,000 clones are present, around 88% being singletons, with the ten largest covering roughly 9.4%. Sequencing input: peripheral blood. The receptor source for this set is a man aged 40-49 years with active or convalescent COVID-19.

The chain employs TRBV24-1 and TRBJ1-5, with 11 positions matching TRBD1. Germline CDR1 KGHDR, CDR2 SFDVKD. The CDR3 has 16 amino acids. The V and J ends lost 5 bases and 6 bases, in that order; junction bases with no gene match: 8. This CDR3 is CATSGTGTGGGQPQHF. The DNA for the CDR3 is TGTGCCACCAGTGGGACTGGGACAGGGGGGGGTCAGCCCCAGCATTTT.

The gene calls are TRBV7-9 and TRBJ2-3; 9 bases are a match to TRBD1. The CDR3 extends over 16 amino acids. The germline CDR1 and CDR2 sequences are SEHNR and FQNEAQ (reference sequence). With V trimmed by 5 bases and J by 6 bases, 12 bases remained unmatched. In DNA form, the CDR3 reads TGTGCCAGCAGCCCCATCGACAGGGGGGGCTTGGATACGCAGTATTTT. Its protein is CASSPIDRGGLDTQYF.

The genes are TRBV25-1 and TRBJ2-2; maybe TRBD2 (6 bases). This CDR3 region has 14 residues. The germline CDR1 and CDR2 sequences are MGHDK and SYGVNS. V was pared by 3 bases and J by 4 bases, with 9 bases between. CDR3 sequence: CASSDYGGTGELFF. As DNA, the CDR3 is TGTGCCAGCAGTGACTACGGGGGCACCGGGGAGCTGTTTTTT.

The V call is TRBV14, the J call TRBJ2-2, with 9 bases lining up with TRBD2. V dropped 4 bases and J dropped 4; count of bases not matched to a gene: 10. The germline V gene encodes CDR1 SGHDN and CDR2 FVKESK. This CDR3 is 17 amino acids long. The DNA of the CDR3 is TGTGCCAGCAGCCTCCACTCCGGGACTAGCACCACCGGGGAGCTGTTTTTT. Translation gives CASSLHSGTSTTGELFF.

This chain links TRBV24-1 with TRBJ2-7; TRBD1 agrees at 8 bases. V lost 3 bases to trimming and J lost 0 bases; unmatched junction nucleotides: 3. This CDR3 has 15 amino acids. Germline V gene data show CDR1 as KGHDR and CDR2 as SFDVKD. The CDR3, as DNA: TGTGCCACCAGTGATGGACAGGGACTCTCCTACGAGCAGTACTTC. Encoded protein: CATSDGQGLSYEQYF.

The chain employs TRBV30 and TRBJ1-5; TRBD1 is a possible D gene (6 bases). Trimming shortened V by 5 bases and J by 3 bases, and 14 bases separated the two germline ends. CDR3 length: 14 residues. CDR1 is GTSNPN, CDR2 SVGIG, per germline (reference sequence). The DNA of the CDR3 is TGTGCCTGGTGCATAACAGGGTACAATCAGCCCCAGCATTTT. Translating it yields CAWCITGYNQPQHF.

The chain has TRBV19 and TRBJ1-4; TRBD1 aligns across 8 bases. The CDR3 is made up of 14 amino acids. V shed 7 bases, J shed 3 bases, and the junction held 4 bases outside the gene matches. The germline V gene encodes CDR1 LNHDA and CDR2 SQIVND (reference sequence). The CDR3: CASTTDRANEKLFF. CDR3 nucleotide sequence: TGTGCCAGTACCACGGACAGGGCTAATGAAAAACTGTTTTTT.

The chain joins TRBV3-1 (or the pseudogene TRBV3-2) to TRBJ2-2; no reliable D call. The V and J ends lost 1 base and 4 bases respectively, with 10 bases between them. This CDR3 spans 15 amino acids. The germline gives CDR1 LGHDT, CDR2 YNNKEL (reference sequence). The CDR3 here is CASSQVPGPTGELFF. As DNA, the CDR3 is TGTGCCAGCAGCCAAGTTCCAGGCCCCACCGGGGAGCTGTTTTTT.

This clone was detected only once. CDR3 protein: CASSQTGTGVYEQYF. As DNA, the CDR3 is TGTGCCAGCAGCCAGACCGGGACAGGCGTCTACGAGCAGTACTTC. The V gene is TRBV3-1 (or the pseudogene TRBV3-2), the J gene TRBJ2-7, with 8 bases identical to TRBD1. The CDR3 covers 15 residues. V lost 3 bases to trimming and J lost 3 bases; unmatched junction nucleotides: 7. Germline V CDR1 and CDR2: LGHDT, YNNKEL (reference sequence).

This clone has a handful of counts. The genes are TRBV18 and TRBJ2-2; 7 nucleotides agree with TRBD1. Losses at the gene ends were 3 bases for V and 3 bases for J; bases not matched to a gene: 4. Per the germline V gene, CDR1 is KGHSH and CDR2 is LQKENI. The CDR3 has 15 amino acids. The CDR3 region has the DNA TGTGCCAGCTCACCGAGGACAGGAGACACCGGGGAGCTGTTTTTT. Amino acids: CASSPRTGDTGELFF.

This clone was counted only a few times. This rearrangement joins TRBV19 to TRBJ2-7; TRBD1 is a possible D gene (5 bases). This CDR3 is 13 amino acids long. Trimming left V 2 bases short and J 2 bases short, with 7 bases between. Germline V CDR1 and CDR2: LNHDA, SQIVND (reference sequence). The CDR3 DNA sequence: TGTGCCAGTAGTATAAGGGGAACCTACGAGCAGTACTTC. This gives the protein CASSIRGTYEQYF.

CDR3 sequence reads: CASSPQGNVRGAFF. In DNA form, the CDR3 reads TGTGCCAGTAGTCCGCAGGGGAACGTTCGGGGAGCTTTCTTT. This chain uses TRBV19 with TRBJ1-1; D might be TRBD1 (6 bases). The germline V gene has CDR1 LNHDA and CDR2 SQIVND (reference sequence). This CDR3 has 14 amino acids. V lost 5 bases and J 10 bases, leaving 20 bases between the germline ends.

This chain joins TRBV11-2 and TRBJ2-3; 9 bases are a match to TRBD2. The CDR3 spans 15 residues. The germline gives CDR1 SGHAT, CDR2 FQNNGV. V shed 3 bases, J shed 3 bases, and the junction held 4 bases outside the gene matches. Written as DNA, the CDR3 is TGTGCCAGCAGCTTTTTGCTAGCGGGAACAGATACGCAGTATTTT. Residues: CASSFLLAGTDTQYF.

V is TRBV4-3 and J is TRBJ2-5, with D perhaps TRBD2 (6 bases). Germline V gene data show CDR1 as LGHNA and CDR2 as YSLEER. This CDR3 comprises 14 residues. The V end was cut by 3 bases, the J end by 3 bases, with 11 bases between. The CDR3 spells CASSQDYLKETQYF. In nucleotides, the CDR3 is TGCGCCAGCAGCCAGGACTATTTAAAAGAGACCCAGTACTTC.

The chain employs TRBV5-1 and TRBJ2-1; unclear D gene. V lost 4 bases to trimming and J lost 1 base, with 21 bases between them. Germline-derived CDR1 and CDR2 are SGHRS and YFSETQ. This CDR3 is 18 amino acids long. The CDR3 DNA follows: TGCGCCAGCAGCCCAGCCGTATACGGCAGGCAGTCCTACAATGAGCAGTTCTTC. It specifies CASSPAVYGRQSYNEQFF.

There are a few counts of this clone. The J gene is TRBJ2-4, the V gene TRBV7-9, with D possibly being TRBD2 (6 bases). The CDR3 is 14 residues long. With 0 bases removed from V and 4 bases from J, the gap between germline ends came to 7 bases. Looked up from germline, CDR1 is SEHNR and CDR2 is FQNEAQ (reference sequence). This CDR3 is CASSLAEGKNIQYF. The CDR3 DNA sequence: TGTGCCAGCAGCTTAGCGGAGGGAAAAAACATTCAGTACTTC.

The chain has TRBV5-1 and TRBJ1-2; D is unresolved. Germline V gene sequence: CDR1 SGHRS, CDR2 YFSETQ. There are 13 residues in the CDR3. With 0 bases removed from V and 5 bases from J, the gap between germline ends came to 8 bases. CDR3 sequence: CASSLDSMYGYTF. The CDR3 nucleotides are TGCGCCAGCAGCTTGGACTCCATGTATGGCTACACCTTC.

This rearrangement joins TRBV10-2 to TRBJ1-5, with D perhaps matching TRBD1 (6 bases). The V gene lost 5 bases and the J gene lost 7 bases, with 12 bases spanning the gap. The germline V gene encodes CDR1 WSHSY and CDR2 SAAADI. This CDR3 has 13 residues. The CDR3 loop reads CASSQQGGQPQHF. The DNA for the CDR3 is TGCGCCAGCAGTCAACAGGGAGGGCAGCCCCAGCATTTT.

The chain couples TRBV25-1 to TRBJ1-2; D is possibly TRBD1 (5 bases). Germline V gene lookup returns CDR1 MGHDK and CDR2 SYGVNS. This CDR3 comprises 16 residues. Between the trimmed V and J ends, which lost 6 bases and 1 base, there was a span of 18 bases. The CDR3, as DNA: TGTGCCAGCAGAATACCGGGGGGTGAGGATAACTATGGCTACACCTTC. It yields the protein CASRIPGGEDNYGYTF.

The CDR3 DNA sequence: TGTGCCAGCAGCCAAGAGGCTCTGGAGCAGTTCTTC. As protein: CASSQEALEQFF. This sequence joins TRBV3-1 (or the pseudogene TRBV3-2) and TRBJ2-1, with D unclear. Germline V gene sequence: CDR1 LGHDT, CDR2 YNNKEL (reference sequence). The V end was cut by 0 bases, the J end by 10 bases, with 7 bases between. The CDR3 totals 12 residues.

Only a few counts were recorded for this clone. V and J are TRBV7-2 and TRBJ2-3, with D tentatively TRBD1 (6 bases). Trimming cost V 4 bases and J 1 base, with 12 bases left between them. Germline V lookup: CDR1 SGHTA, CDR2 FQGNSA. The CDR3 totals 15 residues. CDR3 residues: CASSSWTEGTDTQYF. Here the CDR3 DNA reads TGTGCCAGCAGCTCATGGACAGAAGGCACAGATACGCAGTATTTT.

This chain connects TRBV4-1 to TRBJ1-1; D call uncertain. The germline V and J ends were trimmed by 0 bases and 3 bases, with 17 bases remaining between them. CDR1 and CDR2 from the germline V gene are MGHRA and YSYEKL. The length of the CDR3 is 17 residues. Written as DNA, the CDR3 is TGCGCCAGCAGCCAAGATCCCACATGGGCGAGAGACACTGAAGCTTTCTTT. The encoded protein is CASSQDPTWARDTEAFF.

V and J are TRBV11-3 and TRBJ2-5; D is unresolved. Trimming shortened V by 1 base and J by 5 bases, and 11 bases separated the two germline ends. The CDR3 consists of 14 residues. In germline, CDR1 is SGHNT, CDR2 YENEEA. CDR3 DNA: TGTGCCAGCAGCTTAGGGTTGGAAGCGGAGACCCAGTACTTC. The encoded protein is CASSLGLEAETQYF. Full variable domain (outside the CDR3, taken from reference TRBV11-3 and TRBJ2-5): EAGVVQSPRYKIIEKKQPVAFWCNPISGHNTLYWYLQNLGQGPELLIRYENEEAVDDSQLPKDRFSAERLKGVDSTLKIQPAELGDSAVYLCASSLGLEAETQYFGPGTRLLVL.

The genes are TRBV11-2 and TRBJ2-6; no clear D. This CDR3 region has 13 residues. Trimming left V 6 bases short and J 4 bases short, with 7 bases between. From germline, CDR1 is SGHAT and CDR2 FQNNGV. DNA of the CDR3: TGTGCCAGCAGGCCCAGAGGGGCCAACGTCCTGACTTTC. Protein product: CASRPRGANVLTF.

The chain recombines TRBV7-9 with TRBJ1-6; 9 positions match TRBD1. The V segment lost 5 bases and the J segment 9 bases; nucleotides outside the gene matches: 5. The germline V gene has CDR1 SEHNR and CDR2 FQNEAQ (reference sequence). The CDR3 loop spans 14 amino acids. Here the CDR3 reads CASSPGQGRSPLHF. As DNA, the CDR3 is TGTGCCAGCAGCCCGGGACAGGGTCGTTCACCCCTCCACTTT.

This clone was detected only a few times. The genes are TRBV7-3 and TRBJ2-1; TRBD1 matches at 9 bases. This CDR3 has 13 residues. CDR1 and CDR2 from the germline V gene are SGHTA and FQGTGA. With V trimmed by 5 bases and J by 5 bases, 1 base remained unmatched. CDR3 region: CASSRTGDNEQFF. The CDR3 DNA is TGTGCCAGCAGCCGGACAGGGGACAATGAGCAGTTCTTC.